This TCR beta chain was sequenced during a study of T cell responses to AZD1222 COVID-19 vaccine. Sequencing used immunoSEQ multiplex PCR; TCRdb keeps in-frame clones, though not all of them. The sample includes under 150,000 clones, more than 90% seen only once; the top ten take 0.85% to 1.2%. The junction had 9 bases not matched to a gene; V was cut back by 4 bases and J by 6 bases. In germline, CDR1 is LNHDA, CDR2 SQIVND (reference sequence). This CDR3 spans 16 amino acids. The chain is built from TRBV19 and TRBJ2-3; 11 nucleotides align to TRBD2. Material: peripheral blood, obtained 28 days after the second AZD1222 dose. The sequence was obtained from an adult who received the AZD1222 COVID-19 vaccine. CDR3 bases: TGTGCCAGTAGTACGGGACTAGCGGAGAACGATGATACGCAGTATTTT. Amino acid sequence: CASSTGLAENDDTQYF.